This T cell receptor beta chain was profiled in a study of T cell responses to AZD1222 COVID-19 vaccine. Profiled with immunoSEQ multiplex PCR; TCRdb holds only in-frame clones, not every one. This sample carries 110,000 to 150,000 clones, over 80% of them seen once, and the ten largest clones take roughly 3.3%. Study outcomes and limitations: The reported proportion of spike-specific TCRs targeting unmutated variant regions was nearly half.

The V end was cut by 0 bases, the J end by 3 bases, with 10 bases between. Germline V gives CDR1 SGDLS, CDR2 YYNGEE. This CDR3 has 14 residues. A word on this clone: Its antigen is unknown.

The source material was peripheral blood, sampled 28 days after the second AZD1222 dose. The chain links TRBV9 to TRBJ2-7; D gene unclear. The clonotype was recovered from an adult who received the AZD1222 COVID-19 vaccine. This CDR3 is CASSVGAEDYEQYF. CDR3 nucleotide sequence: TGTGCCAGCAGCGTAGGGGCAGAGGACTACGAGCAGTACTTC.